These T cell receptor beta chains were read from a single sample in a study of metastatic and nonmetastatic thyroid tumors. TCRdb reanalyzed the PCR reads via MiXCR. The sample lists roughly 24,000 clones, roughly 21% occurring once. The sequenced sample was blood. These receptor sequences come from a male donor with papillary thyroid cancer or a benign thyroid nodule (not recorded which). Some clones in this sample may be carry-over from other donors' samples. Both conserved end residues are part of each CDR3. Each record gives: clone size, D gene, J gene, CDR3 length, V gene, CDR3 protein, CDR3 DNA. The D gene is left open where the match is weak. The size of a clone is reported for some rows only, either as once, few or many, or as a class for expanded clones.

abundance: many; d_gene: TRBD1; j_gene: TRBJ2-1; len: 12; v_gene: TRBV20-1; CDR3aa: CSAGGGRNEQFF; CDR3nt: TGCAGTGCAGGGGGCGGCCGCAATGAGCAGTTCTTC
abundance: medium-sized; d_gene: TRBD1; j_gene: TRBJ1-3; len: 13; v_gene: TRBV30; CDR3aa: CAWSRGPGNTIYF; CDR3nt: TGTGCCTGGAGTAGGGGGCCTGGAAACACCATATATTTT
abundance: few; d_gene: NA; j_gene: TRBJ2-3; len: 16; v_gene: TRBV12-3/TRBV12-4; CDR3aa: CASRSRDWGDTDTQYF; CDR3nt: TGTGCCAGCAGATCCCGGGACTGGGGTGATACAGATACGCAGTATTTT
abundance: many; d_gene: NA; j_gene: TRBJ2-1; len: 15; v_gene: TRBV11-2; CDR3aa: CASSFMGGEYNEQFF; CDR3nt: TGTGCCAGCAGCTTTATGGGCGGCGAATACAATGAGCAGTTCTTC
abundance: many; d_gene: NA; j_gene: TRBJ2-6; len: 14; v_gene: TRBV20-1; CDR3aa: CSAKESEGANVLTF; CDR3nt: TGCAGTGCTAAAGAAAGTGAGGGGGCCAACGTCCTGACTTTC
abundance: many; d_gene: NA; j_gene: TRBJ2-7; len: 14; v_gene: TRBV5-1; CDR3aa: CASKAGGGTYEQYF; CDR3nt: TGCGCCAGCAAGGCAGGGGGGGGCACCTACGAGCAGTACTTC
abundance: medium-sized; d_gene: NA; j_gene: TRBJ2-7; len: 11; v_gene: TRBV20-1; CDR3aa: CSANEIHEQYF; CDR3nt: TGCAGTGCTAACGAGATCCACGAGCAGTACTTC
abundance: once; d_gene: NA; j_gene: TRBJ2-7; len: 11; v_gene: TRBV11-2; CDR3aa: CASGSLYEQYF; CDR3nt: TGTGCCAGCGGATCCCTCTACGAGCAGTACTTC
abundance: NA; d_gene: NA; j_gene: TRBJ2-3; len: 10; v_gene: TRBV20-1; CDR3aa: CSPRGDTQYF; CDR3nt: TGCAGCCCAAGGGGAGATACGCAGTATTTT
abundance: few; d_gene: TRBD2; j_gene: TRBJ2-7; len: 15; v_gene: TRBV28; CDR3aa: CARTGGADSTYEQYF; CDR3nt: TGTGCCCGCACCGGGGGGGCAGATTCTACCTACGAGCAGTACTTC
abundance: NA; d_gene: TRBD1; j_gene: TRBJ1-1; len: 15; v_gene: TRBV4-1; CDR3aa: CASSPWTGTNTEAFF; CDR3nt: TGCGCCAGCAGCCCATGGACAGGGACGAACACTGAAGCTTTCTTT
abundance: NA; d_gene: TRBD1; j_gene: TRBJ2-1; len: 14; v_gene: TRBV18; CDR3aa: CATHLDRGTNEQFF; CDR3nt: TGTGCCACTCACTTGGACAGGGGGACGAATGAGCAGTTCTTC
abundance: few; d_gene: NA; j_gene: TRBJ2-2; len: 14; v_gene: TRBV6-1; CDR3aa: CASSLGGVTGELFF; CDR3nt: TGTGCCAGCAGTTTAGGGGGGGTCACCGGGGAGCTGTTTTTT
abundance: many; d_gene: NA; j_gene: TRBJ1-6; len: 14; v_gene: TRBV12-3/TRBV12-4; CDR3aa: CASRRDGTRAPLHF; CDR3nt: TGTGCCAGCAGGAGGGACGGAACTAGGGCACCCCTCCACTTT
abundance: NA; d_gene: NA; j_gene: TRBJ2-7; len: 15; v_gene: TRBV9; CDR3aa: CASSLVPGPTYEQYF; CDR3nt: TGTGCCAGCAGCTTAGTTCCGGGTCCTACCTACGAGCAGTACTTC
abundance: many; d_gene: NA; j_gene: TRBJ1-5; len: 15; v_gene: TRBV2; CDR3aa: CASSIFSGGGQPQHF; CDR3nt: TGTGCCAGCAGTATCTTTTCGGGTGGGGGTCAGCCCCAGCATTTT
abundance: many; d_gene: TRBD1; j_gene: TRBJ1-2; len: 12; v_gene: TRBV2; CDR3aa: CASSITGDGYTF; CDR3nt: TGTGCCAGCAGCATTACAGGGGACGGCTACACCTTC
abundance: many; d_gene: NA; j_gene: TRBJ1-5; len: 14; v_gene: TRBV6-5; CDR3aa: CASSYSAGGQPQHF; CDR3nt: TGTGCCAGCAGTTACTCGGCAGGTGGACAGCCCCAGCATTTT
abundance: NA; d_gene: TRBD1; j_gene: TRBJ2-3; len: 18; v_gene: TRBV28; CDR3aa: CASSLGAGMTGECDTQYF; CDR3nt: TGTGCCAGCAGTTTGGGGGCCGGTATGACAGGGGAGTGCGATACGCAGTATTTT
abundance: many; d_gene: TRBD1; j_gene: TRBJ1-5; len: 16; v_gene: TRBV7-2; CDR3aa: CASSSGGGLNNQPQHF; CDR3nt: TGTGCCAGCAGCTCAGGGGGGGGGTTAAACAATCAGCCCCAGCATTTT
abundance: few; d_gene: NA; j_gene: TRBJ1-5; len: 14; v_gene: TRBV27; CDR3aa: CASSLAGLNQPQHF; CDR3nt: TGTGCCAGCAGTTTAGCGGGCCTCAATCAGCCCCAGCATTTT
abundance: many; d_gene: TRBD2; j_gene: TRBJ2-2; len: 17; v_gene: TRBV7-9; CDR3aa: CASSSTSSGRASGELFF; CDR3nt: TGTGCCAGCAGCTCTACCTCTAGCGGGAGGGCCTCCGGGGAGCTGTTTTTT
abundance: many; d_gene: NA; j_gene: TRBJ2-3; len: 13; v_gene: TRBV6-4; CDR3aa: CASSDGGTDTQYF; CDR3nt: TGTGCCAGCAGTGACGGAGGCACAGATACGCAGTATTTT
abundance: NA; d_gene: NA; j_gene: TRBJ2-2; len: 16; v_gene: TRBV28; CDR3aa: CGSSSPGQRGHGELFF; CDR3nt: TGTGGGAGCAGTTCCCCGGGACAGCGGGGACACGGGGAGCTGTTTTTT
abundance: many; d_gene: TRBD2; j_gene: TRBJ2-5; len: 14; v_gene: TRBV11-2; CDR3aa: CASSQWTSGETQYF; CDR3nt: TGTGCCAGCAGCCAGTGGACTAGCGGAGAGACCCAGTACTTC
abundance: medium-sized; d_gene: NA; j_gene: TRBJ2-7; len: 15; v_gene: TRBV7-9; CDR3aa: CASSPLDRGGYEQYF; CDR3nt: TGTGCCAGCAGCCCTCTCGACAGGGGAGGGTACGAGCAGTACTTC
abundance: many; d_gene: NA; j_gene: TRBJ1-1; len: 13; v_gene: TRBV7-9; CDR3aa: CASSFQQNTEAFF; CDR3nt: TGTGCCAGCAGCTTCCAGCAGAACACTGAAGCTTTCTTT
abundance: NA; d_gene: NA; j_gene: TRBJ2-7; len: 13; v_gene: TRBV2; CDR3aa: CASTEGVSYEQYF; CDR3nt: TGTGCCAGCACCGAAGGGGTATCCTACGAGCAGTACTTC
abundance: medium-sized; d_gene: NA; j_gene: TRBJ1-2; len: 17; v_gene: TRBV6-1; CDR3aa: CASNPLRGGGGHDGYTF; CDR3nt: TGTGCCAGCAATCCTCTCAGAGGGGGGGGAGGCCACGATGGCTACACCTTC
abundance: many; d_gene: NA; j_gene: TRBJ1-6; len: 14; v_gene: TRBV2; CDR3aa: CASSEGGTRSPLHF; CDR3nt: TGTGCCAGCAGTGAAGGGGGCACCCGGTCACCCCTCCACTTT
abundance: many; d_gene: NA; j_gene: TRBJ1-4; len: 16; v_gene: TRBV9; CDR3aa: CASSVPEEAPNEKLFF; CDR3nt: TGTGCCAGCAGCGTACCAGAGGAGGCCCCTAATGAAAAACTGTTTTTT
abundance: once; d_gene: NA; j_gene: TRBJ2-5; len: 14; v_gene: TRBV5-4; CDR3aa: CASSLRTVQETQYF; CDR3nt: TGTGCCAGCAGTCTTAGGACAGTTCAAGAGACCCAGTACTTC
abundance: many; d_gene: TRBD2; j_gene: TRBJ2-7; len: 15; v_gene: TRBV7-6; CDR3aa: CASSPLAGPSNEQYF; CDR3nt: TGTGCCAGCAGCCCTTTAGCGGGCCCGTCTAATGAGCAGTACTTC
abundance: many; d_gene: TRBD1; j_gene: TRBJ2-1; len: 14; v_gene: TRBV29-1; CDR3aa: CSVTGTGGRNEQFF; CDR3nt: TGCAGCGTCACCGGGACAGGGGGACGCAATGAGCAGTTCTTC